The 15 T cell receptor beta chains given below trace back to one sample, sequenced in a study of cytomegalovirus exposure and HLA in healthy donors. PCR involved 60 Vbeta and 13 Jbeta primers. Clones were sequenced by immunoSEQ multiplex PCR, and TCRdb holds only the in-frame ones, with some missing. This sample yields fewer than 150,000 clones, of which around 77% are seen a single time; roughly 2% belongs to the top ten. The material sequenced was PBMCs. The receptors come from a man aged 25 to 45 in good health and CMV-seronegative.

This clone came up once. V usage is TRBV7-6 and J usage is TRBJ1-4; D is unresolved. Between the trimmed V and J ends, which lost 1 base and 5 bases, there was a span of 8 bases. Germline CDR1 reads SGHVS; CDR2 reads FNYEAQ. CDR3 size: 14 residues. CDR3 sequence: CASSLGAVNEKLFF. CDR3 bases: TGTGCCAGCAGCTTAGGGGCAGTCAATGAAAAACTGTTTTTT. Drawing the rest from reference TRBV7-6 and TRBJ1-4, the complete variable domain is GAGVSQSPRYKVTKRGQDVALRCDPISGHVSLYWYRQALGQGPEFLTYFNYEAQQDKSGLPNDRFSAERPEGSISTLTIQRTEQRDSAMYRCASSLGAVNEKLFFGSGTQLSVL.

This chain connects TRBV29-1 to TRBJ1-1; TRBD1 matches at 8 bases. Germline assignment: CDR1 SQVTM and CDR2 ANQGSEA. The length of the CDR3 is 16 residues. V lost 4 bases and J lost 4; bases outside the gene matches: 14. Here the CDR3 reads CSVVSDSGGGPTEAFF. CDR3 nucleotide sequence: TGCAGCGTTGTATCCGATTCAGGGGGCGGTCCCACTGAAGCTTTCTTT.

This clone was found a few times. This chain uses TRBV4-1 with TRBJ2-2, with 7 bases identical to TRBD1. V lost 5 bases and J lost 4; bases outside the gene matches: 10. The germline CDR1 and CDR2 sequences are MGHRA and YSYEKL. The CDR3 is 16 residues long. CDR3 sequence: CASSKGPRDSTGELFF. The CDR3 bases are TGCGCCAGCAGCAAAGGGCCCAGGGACAGCACCGGGGAGCTGTTTTTT.

The chain combines TRBV15 with TRBJ2-3, with 7 bases fitting TRBD1. Germline V lookup: CDR1 LNHNV, CDR2 YYDKDF (reference sequence). This CDR3 is 15 amino acids long. The J segment lost 2 bases and the V segment lost 3 bases, leaving 5 bases of the junction unmatched. In DNA form, the CDR3 reads TGTGCCACCAGCAGGAGCAGGGGGATCACAGATACGCAGTATTTT. Translated: CATSRSRGITDTQYF. Looking up the rest from reference TRBV15 and TRBJ2-3 gives the full variable domain: DAMVIQNPRYQVTQFGKPVTLSCSQTLNHNVMYWYQQKSSQAPKLLFHYYDKDFNNEADTPDNFQSRRPNTSFCFLDIRSPGLGDTAMYLCATSRSRGITDTQYFGPGTRLTVL.

The gene calls are TRBV2 and TRBJ1-1; D possibly corresponds to TRBD1 (6 bases). Germline lookup yields CDR1 SNHLY and CDR2 FYNNEI. This CDR3 has 14 amino acids. V was shortened by 1 base and J by 4 bases, with 10 bases between the two germline ends. The CDR3 region has the DNA TGTGCCAGCAGTGAAGAGGGGGTGGGCACTGAAGCTTTCTTT. Its protein product is CASSEEGVGTEAFF.

The rearrangement links TRBV5-5 to TRBJ2-7, with 13 bases that match TRBD2. Trimming cost V 4 bases and J 0 bases; bases outside gene matches: 7. The CDR3 is 17 residues long. Germline lookup yields CDR1 SGHKS and CDR2 YYEKEE (reference sequence). For the CDR3, the DNA is TGTGCCAGCAGCCCGGGGACTAGCGGGGCCGCCTCCTACGAGCAGTACTTC. Translated, it gives CASSPGTSGAASYEQYF. The full variable domain, its missing parts supplied by reference TRBV5-5 and TRBJ2-7, is DAGVTQSPTHLIKTRGQQVTLRCSPISGHKSVSWYQQVLGQGPQFIFQYYEKEERGRGNFPDRFSARQFPNYSSELNVNALLLGDSALYLCASSPGTSGAASYEQYFGPGTRLTVT.

This clone was picked up one time. The chain carries TRBV2 and TRBJ2-3; 7 positions agree with TRBD1. The V gene's germline CDR1 is SNHLY and CDR2 FYNNEI. The trim removed 3 bases at V and 3 bases at J, leaving 3 bases unmatched. The CDR3 covers 14 residues. Here the CDR3 DNA reads TGTGCCAGCAGTGATGACAGGGCGACAGATACGCAGTATTTT. The encoded protein is CASSDDRATDTQYF.

The gene calls are TRBV28 and TRBJ2-7, with 9 bases lining up with TRBD1. The junction had 6 bases not matched to a gene; V was cut back by 6 bases and J by 0 bases. This CDR3 is built from 15 residues. Germline V CDR1 and CDR2: MDHEN, SYDVKM. The CDR3 reads CASRVDRGLSYEQYF. Written as DNA, the CDR3 is TGTGCCAGCAGGGTGGACAGGGGACTCTCCTACGAGCAGTACTTC. Combining the CDR3 with reference TRBV28 and TRBJ2-7 gives the whole variable domain DVKVTQSSRYLVKRTGEKVFLECVQDMDHENMFWYRQDPGLGLRLIYFSYDVKMKEKGDIPEGYSVSREKKERFSLILESASTNQTSMYLCASRVDRGLSYEQYFGPGTRLTVT.

The chain joins TRBV19 to TRBJ2-6, with TRBD2 matching 14 bases. V lost 5 bases to trimming and J lost 2 bases; unmatched junction nucleotides: 8. The CDR3 runs 19 residues. Germline CDR1 and CDR2: LNHDA and SQIVND (reference sequence). The CDR3 reads CASSLRLAGGETGANVLTF. The CDR3 nucleotides are TGTGCCAGTAGTCTACGACTAGCGGGAGGGGAAACTGGGGCCAACGTCCTGACTTTC.

V gene TRBV5-4 combines with J gene TRBJ2-1, with TRBD1 matching over 8 bases. Trimming at V came to 0 bases and at J to 6 bases, leaving 5 bases not matched to a gene. In germline, CDR1 is SGHNT, CDR2 YYREEE (reference sequence). The CDR3 totals 15 residues. The CDR3 DNA sequence: TGTGCCAGCAGCTTGGCAGGGGGCGGGCTCAATGAGCAGTTCTTC. This sequence encodes CASSLAGGGLNEQFF.

The chain carries TRBV28 and TRBJ1-1, with D tentatively TRBD1 (6 bases). Trimming removed 3 bases at V and 4 bases at J, with 12 bases between. The CDR3 consists of 14 residues. Germline V gene data show CDR1 as MDHEN and CDR2 as SYDVKM. CDR3 sequence: CASSFGQISTEAFF. CDR3 DNA: TGTGCCAGCAGTTTTGGACAGATCAGCACTGAAGCTTTCTTT.

The chain recombines TRBV28 with TRBJ2-3; TRBD2 matches 8 bases. CDR3 length: 17 amino acids. Germline assignment: CDR1 MDHEN and CDR2 SYDVKM. Trimming at V came to 3 bases and at J to 3 bases, leaving 11 bases not matched to a gene. DNA of the CDR3: TGTGCCAGCAGTTTCGAAGCGGGAGTGAAGGGTACAGATACGCAGTATTTT. Translation: CASSFEAGVKGTDTQYF.

The rearrangement joins TRBV20-1 to TRBJ1-1; no definite D call. V was shortened by 6 bases and J by 6 bases, with 11 bases between the two germline ends. This CDR3 region has 11 residues. In germline, CDR1 is DFQATT, CDR2 SNEGSKA (reference sequence). The CDR3 nucleotides are TGCAGTGCCCAGGTGGTAGCTGAAGCTTTCTTT. It codes for CSAQVVAEAFF.

This chain connects TRBV6-6 to TRBJ2-5, with 7 bases matching TRBD1. The V gene's germline CDR1 is MNHNY and CDR2 SVGAGI (reference sequence). This CDR3 comprises 15 residues. CDR3 DNA sequence: TGTGCTTCTCAACCGCTTTACAGGGGTCAAGAGACCCAGTACTTC. It translates to CASQPLYRGQETQYF.

CDR3 residues: CASTGSGTEAFF. CDR3 sequence (DNA): TGCGCCAGTACAGGGTCGGGGACTGAAGCTTTCTTT. The chain uses TRBV5-1 and TRBJ1-1, with a possible D match to TRBD1 (6 bases). V lost 8 bases to trimming and J lost 5 bases, with 13 bases between them. Germline V lookup: CDR1 SGHRS, CDR2 YFSETQ. The CDR3 spans 12 residues.